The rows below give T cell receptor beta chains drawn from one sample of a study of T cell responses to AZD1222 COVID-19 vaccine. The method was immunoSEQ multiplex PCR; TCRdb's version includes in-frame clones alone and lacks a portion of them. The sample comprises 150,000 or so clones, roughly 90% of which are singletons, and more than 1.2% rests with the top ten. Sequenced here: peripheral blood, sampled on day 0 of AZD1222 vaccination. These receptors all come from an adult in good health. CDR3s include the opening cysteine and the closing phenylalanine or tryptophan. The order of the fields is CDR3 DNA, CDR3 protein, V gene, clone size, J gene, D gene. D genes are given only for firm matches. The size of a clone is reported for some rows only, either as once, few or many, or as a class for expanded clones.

cdr3_nt: TGTGCCAGCAGTGCTCGGAGAGGGGACACTGAAGCTTTCTTT
cdr3_aa: CASSARRGDTEAFF
v_call: TRBV2
clone_size: .
j_call: TRBJ1-1
d_call: .

cdr3_nt: TGTGCCAGCAGCCAAGAGACTTGGAGGGGGCGCGACTATGGCTACACCTTC
cdr3_aa: CASSQETWRGRDYGYTF
v_call: TRBV14
clone_size: .
j_call: TRBJ1-2
d_call: TRBD1

cdr3_nt: TGTGCCAGCAGCAAACTGCCGGGACCGGGTCCCCTCAACACTGAAGCTTTCTTT
cdr3_aa: CASSKLPGPGPLNTEAFF
v_call: TRBV21-1
clone_size: .
j_call: TRBJ1-1
d_call: .

cdr3_nt: TGTGCCAGCAGTCAGGGTTGGACTGAAGCTTTCTTT
cdr3_aa: CASSQGWTEAFF
v_call: TRBV12-3/TRBV12-4
clone_size: once
j_call: TRBJ1-1
d_call: .

cdr3_nt: TGTGCCAGCAGCGCGGGGCGGAACACTGAAGCTTTCTTT
cdr3_aa: CASSAGRNTEAFF
v_call: TRBV11-3
clone_size: .
j_call: TRBJ1-1
d_call: .

cdr3_nt: TGTGCCAGCAGCTTAGTAAGCCACGGGACCGGGAATGAGCAGTTCTTC
cdr3_aa: CASSLVSHGTGNEQFF
v_call: TRBV7-2
clone_size: .
j_call: TRBJ2-1
d_call: .

cdr3_nt: TGTGCCAGCAGCTTGGTGACGGGGGCACTCGAAAAACTGTTTTTT
cdr3_aa: CASSLVTGALEKLFF
v_call: TRBV5-6
clone_size: .
j_call: TRBJ1-4
d_call: .

cdr3_nt: TGTGCCAGCAGTTACGAAGGAGCGGGAGGGAACAATGAGCAGTTCTTC
cdr3_aa: CASSYEGAGGNNEQFF
v_call: TRBV6-2/TRBV6-3
clone_size: .
j_call: TRBJ2-1
d_call: TRBD2

cdr3_nt: TGTGCCAGCAGTTCCGCTGGGGGGGGATTCTCTGAAGCTTTCTTT
cdr3_aa: CASSSAGGGFSEAFF
v_call: TRBV6-2/TRBV6-3
clone_size: .
j_call: TRBJ1-1
d_call: .

cdr3_nt: TGTGCCAGCAGCTTTACGACAGGGGTAACCTACAATGAGCAGTTCTTC
cdr3_aa: CASSFTTGVTYNEQFF
v_call: TRBV7-6
clone_size: .
j_call: TRBJ2-1
d_call: TRBD1

cdr3_nt: TGTGCCAGCAGTTTATTGGGGACTGCGGGTGTCAACACTGAAGCTTTCTTT
cdr3_aa: CASSLLGTAGVNTEAFF
v_call: TRBV27
clone_size: .
j_call: TRBJ1-1
d_call: .

cdr3_nt: TGTGCCCAGTTAGGGGGAAACACCATATATTTT
cdr3_aa: CAQLGGNTIYF
v_call: TRBV19
clone_size: .
j_call: TRBJ1-3
d_call: .

cdr3_nt: TGTGCCAGCAGGGACGATAGGGCCGGGGAGCTGTTTTTT
cdr3_aa: CASRDDRAGELFF
v_call: TRBV2
clone_size: .
j_call: TRBJ2-2
d_call: .

cdr3_nt: TGTGCCAGCAGTTTAAGGGGGAACACCGGGGAGCTGTTTTTT
cdr3_aa: CASSLRGNTGELFF
v_call: TRBV27
clone_size: .
j_call: TRBJ2-2
d_call: .

cdr3_nt: TGTGCCAGCAGCAGGGGGCAAATTAATTCACCCCTCCACTTT
cdr3_aa: CASSRGQINSPLHF
v_call: TRBV27
clone_size: .
j_call: TRBJ1-6
d_call: TRBD1

cdr3_nt: TGTGCCAGCAGCTTACAGGGGCCCTCTTCGGGCTACACCTTC
cdr3_aa: CASSLQGPSSGYTF
v_call: TRBV7-2
clone_size: .
j_call: TRBJ1-2
d_call: .

cdr3_nt: TGTGCCAGTAGCTTGGTTAATCGAGGCTCTGGGGCCAACGTCCTGACTTTC
cdr3_aa: CASSLVNRGSGANVLTF
v_call: TRBV19
clone_size: .
j_call: TRBJ2-6
d_call: .

cdr3_nt: TGTGCCTGGAGATGGGACCCATTTCGCTACGAGCAGTACTTC
cdr3_aa: CAWRWDPFRYEQYF
v_call: TRBV30
clone_size: .
j_call: TRBJ2-7
d_call: .

cdr3_nt: TGTGCCATCAGTGAGGAGATATCAAACTATGGCTACACCTTC
cdr3_aa: CAISEEISNYGYTF
v_call: TRBV10-3
clone_size: few
j_call: TRBJ1-2
d_call: .

cdr3_nt: TGTGCCAGCAGCACATCAGGGGTATCGGGAGCTTTCTTT
cdr3_aa: CASSTSGVSGAFF
v_call: TRBV27
clone_size: .
j_call: TRBJ1-1
d_call: .

cdr3_nt: TGTGCCAGCAGCGCCACTAGAGGGGGGAGCGAGCAGTACTTC
cdr3_aa: CASSATRGGSEQYF
v_call: TRBV7-9
clone_size: .
j_call: TRBJ2-7
d_call: .

cdr3_nt: TGTGCCAGCAGCGTAGGGACCGGGGAGCTGTTTTTT
cdr3_aa: CASSVGTGELFF
v_call: TRBV11-2
clone_size: .
j_call: TRBJ2-2
d_call: .

cdr3_nt: TGTGCCAGCAGTTTATTAGGTAGCGGCCAAGAGACCCAGTACTTC
cdr3_aa: CASSLLGSGQETQYF
v_call: TRBV27
clone_size: .
j_call: TRBJ2-5
d_call: .

cdr3_nt: TGTGCCAGCAGTGAAGCCTGGCGTTCGGGCTACGAGCAGTACTTC
cdr3_aa: CASSEAWRSGYEQYF
v_call: TRBV6-1
clone_size: .
j_call: TRBJ2-7
d_call: .

cdr3_nt: TGTGCCAGCAGAAGAGGGGGCTGGACTGAAGCTTTCTTT
cdr3_aa: CASRRGGWTEAFF
v_call: TRBV7-2
clone_size: .
j_call: TRBJ1-1
d_call: TRBD1

cdr3_nt: TGTGCCAGCAGCGGGGGCCCCGGGGACACCTACGAGCAGTACTTC
cdr3_aa: CASSGGPGDTYEQYF
v_call: TRBV9
clone_size: .
j_call: TRBJ2-7
d_call: .

cdr3_nt: TGTGCCAGCAGTAGCCCGTCCGCCGGGGAGCTGTTTTTT
cdr3_aa: CASSSPSAGELFF
v_call: TRBV6-2/TRBV6-3
clone_size: .
j_call: TRBJ2-2
d_call: .

cdr3_nt: TGTGCCAGCAGCTTAATAGGGGGGTTCGACGGGACCCAGTACTTC
cdr3_aa: CASSLIGGFDGTQYF
v_call: TRBV7-2
clone_size: .
j_call: TRBJ2-5
d_call: .

cdr3_nt: TGTGCCAGCAGTTTAAGGGGGAGTTCACCCCTCCACTTT
cdr3_aa: CASSLRGSSPLHF
v_call: TRBV12-3/TRBV12-4
clone_size: .
j_call: TRBJ1-6
d_call: .

cdr3_nt: TGTGCCAGCTCACCGGGTTTGAACACTGAAGCTTTCTTT
cdr3_aa: CASSPGLNTEAFF
v_call: TRBV18
clone_size: once
j_call: TRBJ1-1
d_call: .

cdr3_nt: TGTGCCAGCAGCAGACTAGGAGAGACCCAGTACTTC
cdr3_aa: CASSRLGETQYF
v_call: TRBV12-3/TRBV12-4
clone_size: .
j_call: TRBJ2-5
d_call: .

cdr3_nt: TGTGCCAGCAGCGTAGACCAAAGGGGACAGACTTACAATGAGCAGTTCTTC
cdr3_aa: CASSVDQRGQTYNEQFF
v_call: TRBV9
clone_size: .
j_call: TRBJ2-1
d_call: TRBD1

cdr3_nt: TGTGCCAGCTCCGCGACGGGACAGGGCTTCGATGAGCAGTTCTTC
cdr3_aa: CASSATGQGFDEQFF
v_call: TRBV18
clone_size: .
j_call: TRBJ2-1
d_call: TRBD1

cdr3_nt: TGTGCTAGTGGTTTGGCGGGACAGACGAATGAAAAACTGTTTTTT
cdr3_aa: CASGLAGQTNEKLFF
v_call: TRBV12-5
clone_size: .
j_call: TRBJ1-4
d_call: TRBD1

cdr3_nt: TGCAGCGGAAACAGGGCCACCGGGGAGCTGTTTTTT
cdr3_aa: CSGNRATGELFF
v_call: TRBV29-1
clone_size: .
j_call: TRBJ2-2
d_call: .

cdr3_nt: TGTGCCAGCAGCTTTAGTTTTGGGGGAGGGCCCTACGAGCAGTACTTC
cdr3_aa: CASSFSFGGGPYEQYF
v_call: TRBV11-3
clone_size: .
j_call: TRBJ2-7
d_call: TRBD2

cdr3_nt: TGTGCCAGCAGCTTAGGCCTGACAGCTAACTATGGCTACACCTTC
cdr3_aa: CASSLGLTANYGYTF
v_call: TRBV11-2
clone_size: .
j_call: TRBJ1-2
d_call: .

cdr3_nt: TGTGCCTGGAGTGTAAGAGGGGGCCTCAATCAGCCCCAGCATTTT
cdr3_aa: CAWSVRGGLNQPQHF
v_call: TRBV30
clone_size: .
j_call: TRBJ1-5
d_call: TRBD1